This TCR beta chain derives from a study of T-cell reconstitution after alpha-beta-depleted transplantation in children. Notes on the study in general: Some patients' high day-60 TCRbeta diversity was attributed to recipient cells surviving conditioning.

The V end lost 4 bases, the J end lost 3 bases, and 10 bases lay between the germline ends. This CDR3 region has 12 residues. CDR1 and CDR2 (germline): SQVTM, ANQGSEA. Points on this clonotype: As yet, its antigen is unknown.

Researchers prepared the TCRbeta library using unique molecular identifiers, the study reports. TCRdb re-analysed the PCR reads in MiXCR, keeping a single row per CDR3 protein. There are 300,000 to 350,000 distinct CDR3 sequences in the sample; 23% occur only once, and roughly 11% lies in the top ten. This TCR was recovered from a male patient under 18 who had a stem cell transplant for acute lymphoblastic leukemia, so the T cells may come from the graft donor. Material: PBMCs, mostly from graft donor cells, obtained 180 days after TCRalphabeta/CD19-depleted stem cell transplant. The chain carries TRBV29-1 and TRBJ2-7; D is unclear. The CDR3 DNA follows: TGCAGCGTTGGAGAACTGTTCTACGAGCAGTACTTC. Translated, it gives CSVGELFYEQYF.